A single T cell receptor (beta chain) is shown here with its context. Its specificity is unknown. Data came from immunoSEQ multiplex PCR; TCRdb stores just in-frame clones and leaves some out. The sample contains 10,000 to 15,000 clones, about 89% of which appear only once. This sample was included in a study of untreated major depressive disorder. DSM-IV major depressive disorder patients had Hamilton Rating Scale scores of 18 or more. Magnetic negative selection enriched CD4+ T cells from thawed PBMCs. The CDR3 runs to 14 residues. Looked up from germline, CDR1 is SNHLY and CDR2 is FYNNEI. V lost 4 bases, J lost 1 base, and 10 bases lay in between. Study-level results: Compared with controls, depressed patients showed more TRBV05-01 (Vbeta 5.1) usage in CD4+ T cells. All top five TRBV05-01 clones per subject were private clones.

Sequenced material: CD4+ T cells from PBMCs. The gene calls are TRBV2 and TRBJ1-1, with a possible D match to TRBD1 (5 bases). This receptor was taken from a woman aged 25 to 39 with major depressive disorder. DNA for the CDR3: TGTGCCAGCAGTGGGGGGACGGCGAACACTGAAGCTTTCTTT. Translated: CASSGGTANTEAFF.